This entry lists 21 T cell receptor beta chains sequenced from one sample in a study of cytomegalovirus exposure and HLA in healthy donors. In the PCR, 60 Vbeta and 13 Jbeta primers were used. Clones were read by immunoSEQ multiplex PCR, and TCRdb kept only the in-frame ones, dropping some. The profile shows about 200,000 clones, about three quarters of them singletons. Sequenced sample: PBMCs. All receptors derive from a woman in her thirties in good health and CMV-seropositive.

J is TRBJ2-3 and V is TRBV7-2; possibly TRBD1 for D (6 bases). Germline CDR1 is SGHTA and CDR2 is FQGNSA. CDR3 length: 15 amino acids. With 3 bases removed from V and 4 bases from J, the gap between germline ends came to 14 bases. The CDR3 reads CASSFRQAPADTQYF. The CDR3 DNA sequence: TGTGCCAGCAGCTTCAGACAGGCTCCCGCAGATACGCAGTATTTT.

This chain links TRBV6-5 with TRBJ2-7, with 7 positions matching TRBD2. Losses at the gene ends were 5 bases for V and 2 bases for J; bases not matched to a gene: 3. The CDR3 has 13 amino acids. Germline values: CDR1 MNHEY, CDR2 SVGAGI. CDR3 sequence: CASSPGGTYEQYF. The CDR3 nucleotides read TGTGCCAGCAGTCCGGGGGGAACCTACGAGCAGTACTTC.

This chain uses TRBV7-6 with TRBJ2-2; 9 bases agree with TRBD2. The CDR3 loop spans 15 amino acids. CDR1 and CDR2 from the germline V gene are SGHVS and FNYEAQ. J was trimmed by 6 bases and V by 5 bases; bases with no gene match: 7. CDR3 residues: CASSPSGEGAGELFF. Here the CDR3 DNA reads TGTGCCAGCAGCCCTAGCGGGGAGGGCGCCGGGGAGCTGTTTTTT.

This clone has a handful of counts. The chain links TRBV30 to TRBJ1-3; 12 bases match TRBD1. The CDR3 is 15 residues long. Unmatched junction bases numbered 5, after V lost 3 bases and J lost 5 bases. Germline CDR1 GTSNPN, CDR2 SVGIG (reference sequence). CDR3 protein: CAWRGTGGVRNTIYF. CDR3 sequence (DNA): TGTGCCTGGAGAGGGACAGGGGGCGTGAGAAACACCATATATTTT.

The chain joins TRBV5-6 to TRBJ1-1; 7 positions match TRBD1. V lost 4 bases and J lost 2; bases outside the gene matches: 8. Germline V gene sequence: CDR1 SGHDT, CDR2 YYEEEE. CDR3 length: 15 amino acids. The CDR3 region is CASSPATGLNTEAFF. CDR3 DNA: TGTGCCAGCAGCCCAGCGACAGGGTTAAACACTGAAGCTTTCTTT.

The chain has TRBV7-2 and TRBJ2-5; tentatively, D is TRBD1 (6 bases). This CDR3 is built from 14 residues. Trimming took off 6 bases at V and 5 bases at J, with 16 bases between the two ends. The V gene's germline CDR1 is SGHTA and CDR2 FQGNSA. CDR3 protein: CASSNRVGEETQYF. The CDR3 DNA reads TGTGCCAGCAGTAACAGGGTCGGGGAGGAGACCCAGTACTTC.

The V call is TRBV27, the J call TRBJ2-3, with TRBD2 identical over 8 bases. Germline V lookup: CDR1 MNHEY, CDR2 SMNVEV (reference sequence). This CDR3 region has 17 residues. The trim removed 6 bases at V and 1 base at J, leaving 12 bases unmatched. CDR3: CASSPRGGQVGTDTQYF. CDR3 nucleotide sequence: TGTGCCAGCAGCCCTCGCGGGGGGCAGGTCGGCACAGATACGCAGTATTTT.

For the CDR3, the DNA is TGTGCCAGTAGTATAGCGGACTTTACAGGGGATGGCTACACCTTC. As protein: CASSIADFTGDGYTF. The genes are TRBV19 and TRBJ1-2, with 7 bases that match TRBD1. Looked up from germline, CDR1 is LNHDA and CDR2 is SQIVND (reference sequence). The CDR3 is made up of 15 amino acids. Germline trimming cut 1 base from V and 6 bases from J; bases unmatched to any gene: 8. Based on the CDR3 plus reference TRBV19 and TRBJ1-2, the full variable domain is DGGITQSPKYLFRKEGQNVTLSCEQNLNHDAMYWYRQDPGQGLRLIYYSQIVNDFQKGDIAEGYSVSREKKESFPLTVTSAQKNPTAFYLCASSIADFTGDGYTFGSGTRLTVV.

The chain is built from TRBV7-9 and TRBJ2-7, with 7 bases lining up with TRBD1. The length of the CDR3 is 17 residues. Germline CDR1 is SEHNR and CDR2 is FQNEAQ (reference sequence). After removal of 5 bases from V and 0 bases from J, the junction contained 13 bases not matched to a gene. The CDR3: CASSDFRDSDYSYEQYF. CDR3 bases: TGTGCCAGCAGCGATTTCCGGGACAGCGATTACTCCTACGAGCAGTACTTC.

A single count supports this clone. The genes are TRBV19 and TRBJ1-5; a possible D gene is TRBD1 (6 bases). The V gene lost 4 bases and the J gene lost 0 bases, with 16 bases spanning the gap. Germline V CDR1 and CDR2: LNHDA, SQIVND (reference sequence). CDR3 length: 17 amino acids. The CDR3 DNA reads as TGTGCCAGTAGTAGAACGAATACAGGGAATAGCAATCAGCCCCAGCATTTT. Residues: CASSRTNTGNSNQPQHF.

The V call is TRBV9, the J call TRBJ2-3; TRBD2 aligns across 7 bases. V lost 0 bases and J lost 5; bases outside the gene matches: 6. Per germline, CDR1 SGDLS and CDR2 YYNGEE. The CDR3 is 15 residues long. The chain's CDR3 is CASSVEGAGIDTQYF. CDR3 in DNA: TGTGCCAGCAGCGTAGAGGGAGCGGGGATAGATACGCAGTATTTT.

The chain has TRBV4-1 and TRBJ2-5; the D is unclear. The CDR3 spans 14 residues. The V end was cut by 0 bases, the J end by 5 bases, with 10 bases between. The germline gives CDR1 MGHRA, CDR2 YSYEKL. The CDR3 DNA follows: TGCGCCAGCAGCCAAGATCAGGCACAGGAGACCCAGTACTTC. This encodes CASSQDQAQETQYF.

As DNA, the CDR3 is TGCAGCGTTGTAGTAGGGGGGGACTATGGCTACACCTTC. As protein: CSVVVGGDYGYTF. The chain is built from TRBV29-1 and TRBJ1-2, with a tentative D call TRBD1 (6 bases). CDR3 length equals 13 residues. Trimming left V 4 bases short and J 3 bases short, with 12 bases between. Looked up from germline, CDR1 is SQVTM and CDR2 is ANQGSEA.

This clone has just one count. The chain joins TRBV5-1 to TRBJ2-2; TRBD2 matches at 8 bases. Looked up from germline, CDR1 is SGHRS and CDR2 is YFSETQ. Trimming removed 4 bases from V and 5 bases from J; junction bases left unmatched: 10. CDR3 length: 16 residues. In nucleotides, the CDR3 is TGCGCCAGCAGCCCCACGGGGACTAGTAATACCGGGGAGCTGTTTTTT. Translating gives CASSPTGTSNTGELFF.

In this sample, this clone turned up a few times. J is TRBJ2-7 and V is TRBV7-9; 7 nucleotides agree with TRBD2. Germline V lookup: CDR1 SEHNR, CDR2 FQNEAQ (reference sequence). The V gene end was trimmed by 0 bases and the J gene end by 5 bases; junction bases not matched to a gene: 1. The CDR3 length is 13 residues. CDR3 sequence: CASSLAGGDEQYF. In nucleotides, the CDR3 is TGTGCCAGCAGCTTAGCGGGAGGGGACGAGCAGTACTTC.

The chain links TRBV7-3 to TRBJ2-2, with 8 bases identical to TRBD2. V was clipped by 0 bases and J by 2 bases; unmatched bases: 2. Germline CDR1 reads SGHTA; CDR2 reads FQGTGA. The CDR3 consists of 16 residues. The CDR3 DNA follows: TGTGCCAGCAGCTTAACCGGGGGGGGTAACACCGGGGAGCTGTTTTTT. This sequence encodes CASSLTGGGNTGELFF.

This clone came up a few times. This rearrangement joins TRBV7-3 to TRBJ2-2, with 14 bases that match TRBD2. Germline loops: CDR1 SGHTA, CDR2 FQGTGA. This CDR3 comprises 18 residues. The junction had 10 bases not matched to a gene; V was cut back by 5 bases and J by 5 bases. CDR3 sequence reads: CASSPRLAGGLRTGELFF. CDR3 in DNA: TGTGCCAGCAGCCCGCGACTAGCGGGGGGGTTGAGGACCGGGGAGCTGTTTTTT.

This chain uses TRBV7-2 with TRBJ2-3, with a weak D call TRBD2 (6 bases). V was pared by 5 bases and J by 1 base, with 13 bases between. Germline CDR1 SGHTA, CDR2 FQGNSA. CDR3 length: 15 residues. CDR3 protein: CASSRGPGGTDTQYF. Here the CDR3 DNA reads TGTGCCAGCAGCCGAGGCCCGGGGGGCACAGATACGCAGTATTTT.

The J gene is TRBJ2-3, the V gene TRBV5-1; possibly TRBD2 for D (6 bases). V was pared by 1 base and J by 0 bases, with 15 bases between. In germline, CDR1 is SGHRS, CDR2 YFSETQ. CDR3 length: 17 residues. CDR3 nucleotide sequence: TGCGCCAGCAGCTTGAATCCGGGAGCTGGAAGCACAGATACGCAGTATTTT. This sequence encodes CASSLNPGAGSTDTQYF.

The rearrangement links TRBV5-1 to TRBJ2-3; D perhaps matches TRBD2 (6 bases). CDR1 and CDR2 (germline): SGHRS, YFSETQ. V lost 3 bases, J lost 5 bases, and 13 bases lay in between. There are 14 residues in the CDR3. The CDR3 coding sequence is TGCGCCAGCAGCTACGGAGGGCCTGAAGATACGCAGTATTTT. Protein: CASSYGGPEDTQYF.

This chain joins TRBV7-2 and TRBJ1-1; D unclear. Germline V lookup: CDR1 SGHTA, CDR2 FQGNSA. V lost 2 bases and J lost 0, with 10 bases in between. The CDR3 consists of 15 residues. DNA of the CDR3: TGTGCCAGCAGCTTATCCCCCACTATGAACACTGAAGCTTTCTTT. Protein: CASSLSPTMNTEAFF. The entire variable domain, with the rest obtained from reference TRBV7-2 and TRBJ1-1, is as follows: GAGVSQSPSNKVTEKGKDVELRCDPISGHTALYWYRQSLGQGLEFLIYFQGNSAPDKSGLPSDRFSAERTGGSVSTLTIQRTQQEDSAVYLCASSLSPTMNTEAFFGQGTRLTVV.